The following is a T cell receptor beta chain sequence with its context. The data were taken from a study of blood T cell repertoires in COVID-19. Only in-frame clones appear in the TCRdb table, and some are missing; sequencing was by immunoSEQ multiplex PCR. Of approximately 170,000 clones in the sample, approximately 91% were seen once. The CDR3 loop spans 16 amino acids. Germline assignment: CDR1 MGHRA and CDR2 YSYEKL. V was shortened by 0 bases and J by 4 bases, with 13 bases between the two germline ends. This TCR was recovered from a woman between 18 and 29 years old who had recovered from COVID-19. The V call is TRBV4-1, the J call TRBJ2-1; the D gene is possibly TRBD2 (6 bases). Sequences were obtained from PBMCs or T cells enriched from blood (not recorded which). DNA for the CDR3: TGCGCCAGCAGCCAAGATGTGGTTAGCGGATACAATGAGCAGTTCTTC. Amino acid sequence: CASSQDVVSGYNEQFF.